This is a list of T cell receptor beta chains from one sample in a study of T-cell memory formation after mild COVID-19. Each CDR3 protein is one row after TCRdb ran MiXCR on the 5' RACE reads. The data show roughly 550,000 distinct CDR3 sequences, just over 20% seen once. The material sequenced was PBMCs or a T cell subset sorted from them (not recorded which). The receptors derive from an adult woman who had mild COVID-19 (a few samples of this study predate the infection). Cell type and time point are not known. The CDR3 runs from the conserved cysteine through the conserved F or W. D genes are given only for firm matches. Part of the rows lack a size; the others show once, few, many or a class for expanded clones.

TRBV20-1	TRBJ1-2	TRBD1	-	CSARDATGYYGYTF	TGCAGTGCTAGAGATGCGACAGGGTACTATGGCTACACCTTC
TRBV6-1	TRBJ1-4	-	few	CASTTSSGEKLFF	TGTGCCAGCACGACATCATCAGGGGAAAAACTGTTTTTT
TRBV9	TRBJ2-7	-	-	CASSVGDSAYEQYF	TGTGCCAGCAGCGTAGGTGATAGCGCCTACGAGCAGTACTTC
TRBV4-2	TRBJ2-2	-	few	CASSQAPEGELFF	TGTGCCAGCAGCCAAGCTCCCGAAGGGGAGCTGTTTTTT
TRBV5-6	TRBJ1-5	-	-	CASSLMTDPGTFNQPQHF	TGTGCCAGCAGCCTAATGACAGATCCGGGGACCTTCAATCAGCCCCAGCATTTT
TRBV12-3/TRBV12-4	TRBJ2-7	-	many	CASRKGDSYEQYF	TGTGCCAGCAGGAAGGGGGACTCCTACGAGCAGTACTTC
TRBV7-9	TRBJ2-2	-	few	CASSFRGKNTGELFF	TGTGCCAGCAGCTTTCGGGGGAAGAACACCGGGGAGCTGTTTTTT
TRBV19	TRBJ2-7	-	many	CASSTSGSAHEQYF	TGTGCCAGTAGTACCTCTGGTAGCGCCCACGAGCAGTACTTC
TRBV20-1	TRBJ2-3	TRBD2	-	CSAREGGSTDTQYF	TGCAGTGCTAGAGAGGGCGGGAGTACAGATACGCAGTATTTT
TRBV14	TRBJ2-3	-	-	CASSPGPARTDTQYF	TGTGCCAGCAGCCCCGGACCCGCGAGGACAGATACGCAGTATTTT
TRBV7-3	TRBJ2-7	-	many	CASSSQQGSGYEQYF	TGTGCCAGCAGCTCTCAACAGGGTTCGGGCTACGAGCAGTACTTC
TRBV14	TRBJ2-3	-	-	CASSHLRSPTRTSTDTQYF	TGTGCCAGCAGCCACTTGCGCTCACCCACCAGGACTAGCACAGATACGCAGTATTTT
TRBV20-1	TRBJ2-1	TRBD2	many	CSARDQGLAFDEQFF	TGCAGTGCTAGAGATCAGGGACTAGCCTTCGATGAGCAGTTCTTC
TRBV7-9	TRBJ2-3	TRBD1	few	CASSSFPALTGLNTDTQYF	TGTGCCAGCAGCTCCTTTCCCGCCCTGACAGGGCTCAACACAGATACGCAGTATTTT
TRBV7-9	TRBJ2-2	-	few	CASSLASLRVMNTGELFF	TGTGCCAGCAGCTTAGCCTCTCTCAGGGTGATGAACACCGGGGAGCTGTTTTTT
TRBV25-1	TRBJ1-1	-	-	CASRAGKGTEAFF	TGTGCCAGCAGGGCCGGCAAGGGCACTGAAGCTTTCTTT
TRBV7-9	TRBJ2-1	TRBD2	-	CASSLTSGYFNEQFF	TGTGCCAGCAGCCTGACTAGCGGGTACTTCAATGAGCAGTTCTTC
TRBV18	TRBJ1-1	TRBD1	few	CASSPRQGSGEAFF	TGTGCCAGCTCACCGAGACAGGGTTCGGGTGAAGCTTTCTTT
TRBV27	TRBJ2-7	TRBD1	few	CASSDTTGPYEQYF	TGTGCCAGCAGTGATACGACAGGGCCCTACGAGCAGTACTTC
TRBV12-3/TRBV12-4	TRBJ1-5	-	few	CASTLQGNQPQHF	TGTGCCAGCACCCTTCAGGGAAATCAGCCCCAGCATTTT
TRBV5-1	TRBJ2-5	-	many	CASSIQETQYF	TGCGCCAGCAGCATACAAGAGACCCAGTACTTC
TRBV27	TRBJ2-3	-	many	CASSHHRADTQYF	TGTGCCAGCAGTCACCACAGGGCAGATACGCAGTATTTT
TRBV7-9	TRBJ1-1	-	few	CASSWVSGLEAFF	TGTGCCAGCAGCTGGGTTTCAGGGCTTGAAGCTTTCTTT
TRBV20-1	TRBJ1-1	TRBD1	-	CSAARTGGNTEAFF	TGCAGTGCTGCCCGGACAGGGGGAAACACTGAAGCTTTCTTT
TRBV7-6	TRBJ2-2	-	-	CASSLRIADSANTGELFF	TGTGCCAGCAGCTTGAGAATAGCGGACAGCGCGAACACCGGGGAGCTGTTTTTT
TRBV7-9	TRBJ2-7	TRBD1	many	CASSLAGQGGEQYF	TGTGCCAGCAGCTTAGCCGGACAGGGTGGCGAGCAGTACTTC
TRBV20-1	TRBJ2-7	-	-	CSAAGWGTESYEQYF	TGCAGTGCCGCCGGGTGGGGGACTGAATCCTACGAGCAGTACTTC
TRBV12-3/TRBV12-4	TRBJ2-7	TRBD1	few	CASSPPGRGNEQYF	TGTGCCAGCAGTCCCCCGGGCAGGGGGAACGAGCAGTACTTC
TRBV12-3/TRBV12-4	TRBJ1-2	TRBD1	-	CANSEAGTGAYGYTF	TGTGCCAACAGTGAAGCCGGGACAGGAGCCTATGGCTACACCTTC
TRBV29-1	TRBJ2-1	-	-	CSVGKDGSVTNEQFF	TGCAGCGTTGGCAAGGACGGGTCTGTAACCAATGAGCAGTTCTTC
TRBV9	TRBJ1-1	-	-	CASSVVTGEAFF	TGTGCCAGCAGCGTAGTCACCGGGGAAGCTTTCTTT
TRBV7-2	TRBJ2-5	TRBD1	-	CASSLTGREETQYF	TGTGCCAGCAGCTTGACAGGGCGCGAAGAGACCCAGTACTTC
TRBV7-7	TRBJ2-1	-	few	CASSLMGYGNEQFF	TGTGCTAGCAGCTTAATGGGGTACGGGAATGAGCAGTTCTTC
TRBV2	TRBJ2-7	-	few	CASSTKERVSYEQYF	TGTGCCAGCAGTACTAAGGAGAGGGTATCCTACGAGCAGTACTTC
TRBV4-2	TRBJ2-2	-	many	CASSQEFPPYDGELFF	TGTGCCAGCAGCCAAGAATTCCCCCCATATGACGGGGAGCTGTTTTTT
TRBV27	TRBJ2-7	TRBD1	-	CASSPHRGTYEQYF	TGTGCCAGCAGTCCTCACAGGGGTACCTACGAGCAGTACTTC
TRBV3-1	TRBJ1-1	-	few	CASSPGGSTEAFF	TGTGCCAGCAGTCCGGGGGGAAGCACTGAAGCTTTCTTT
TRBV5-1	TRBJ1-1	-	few	CASSLDGEMNTEAFF	TGCGCCAGCAGCTTGGACGGAGAAATGAACACTGAAGCTTTCTTT
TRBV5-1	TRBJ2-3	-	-	CASSLASGRILPTSTDTQYF	TGCGCCAGCAGCTTGGCGTCGGGGCGGATCCTACCGACTAGCACAGATACGCAGTATTTT
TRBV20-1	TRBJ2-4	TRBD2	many	CSARAHTGLASNIQYF	TGCAGTGCTAGGGCCCACACGGGACTAGCGAGTAACATTCAGTACTTC
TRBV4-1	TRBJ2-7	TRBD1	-	CASSQETQGGYEQYF	TGCGCCAGCAGCCAAGAAACACAGGGGGGCTACGAGCAGTACTTC
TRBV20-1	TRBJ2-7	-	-	CSARWGPVYEQYF	TGCAGTGCCAGGTGGGGACCGGTCTACGAGCAGTACTTC
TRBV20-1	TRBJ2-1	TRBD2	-	CSARDSTSDVSYNEQFF	TGCAGTGCTAGAGATTCGACTAGCGATGTCTCTTACAATGAGCAGTTCTTC